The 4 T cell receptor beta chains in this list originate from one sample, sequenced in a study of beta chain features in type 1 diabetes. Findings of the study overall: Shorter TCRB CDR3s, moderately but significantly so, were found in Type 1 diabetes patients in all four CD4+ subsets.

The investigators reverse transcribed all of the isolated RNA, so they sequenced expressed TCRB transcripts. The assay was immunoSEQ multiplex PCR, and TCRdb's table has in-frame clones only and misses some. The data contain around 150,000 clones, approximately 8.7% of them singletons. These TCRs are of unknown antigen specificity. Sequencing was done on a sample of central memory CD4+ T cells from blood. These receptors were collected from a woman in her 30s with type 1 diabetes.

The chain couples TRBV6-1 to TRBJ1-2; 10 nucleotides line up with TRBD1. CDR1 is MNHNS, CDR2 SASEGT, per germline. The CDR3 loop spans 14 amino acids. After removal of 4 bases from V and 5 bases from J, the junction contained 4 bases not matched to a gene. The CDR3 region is CASSVDRGLYGYTF. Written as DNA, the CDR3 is TGTGCCAGCAGTGTTGACAGGGGGCTGTATGGCTACACCTTC.

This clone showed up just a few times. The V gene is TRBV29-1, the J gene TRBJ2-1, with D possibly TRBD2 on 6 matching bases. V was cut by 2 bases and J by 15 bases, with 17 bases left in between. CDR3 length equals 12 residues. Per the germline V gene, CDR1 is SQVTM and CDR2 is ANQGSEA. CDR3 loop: CSVESSPAGGFF. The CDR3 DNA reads TGCAGCGTTGAAAGTTCTCCAGCGGGCGGGTTCTTC.

The CDR3 DNA reads as TGTGCCAGCAGCGTTCTCATTAGCGGAGCCCCGTATTTT. Protein: CASSVLISGAPYF. The V gene is TRBV9, the J gene TRBJ2-3, with D perhaps TRBD2 (6 bases). Germline CDR1 is SGDLS and CDR2 is YYNGEE. The CDR3 consists of 13 residues. Trimming pared 2 bases from V and 14 bases from J, leaving 18 bases between. Full variable domain (remainder filled in from reference TRBV9 and TRBJ2-3): DSGVTQTPKHLITATGQRVTLRCSPRSGDLSVYWYQQSLDQGLQFLIQYYNGEERAKGNILERFSAQQFPDLHSELNLSSLELGDSALYFCASSVLISGAPYFGPGTRLTVL.

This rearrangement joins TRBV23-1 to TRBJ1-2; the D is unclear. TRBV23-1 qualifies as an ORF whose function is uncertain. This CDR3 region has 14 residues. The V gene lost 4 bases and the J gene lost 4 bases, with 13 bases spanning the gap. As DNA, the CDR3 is TGCGCCAGCAGTCGGGCCGATCGCTCCTATGGCTACACCTTC. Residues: CASSRADRSYGYTF.